Described below is a single TCR beta chain sequence and its context. What it recognizes is unknown. Sequencing was performed with immunoSEQ multiplex PCR; in TCRdb, only in-frame clones are kept and a portion is missing. The data hold around 2,000,000 clones, with about 95% observed a single time. CDR1 is PRHDT, CDR2 FYEKMQ, per germline (reference sequence). V lost 4 bases to trimming and J lost 4 bases, with 14 bases between them. The CDR3 covers 15 residues. The entry originates in a study of shared clonotypes between healthy human individuals. Points from the study as a whole: Blood was the only sampled material, and tissue repertoires likely differ.

Selected positively for CCR7 and CD45RO-negative, naive CD8 cells excluded terminally differentiated effector memory CD45RA+ cells. The study drew its donors from healthy HIV-negative adults without recent acute infections or vaccinations. The source is a young man in good health. The V call is TRBV13, the J call TRBJ2-1; no firm D call. Specimen: naive CD8+ T cells sorted from blood. The DNA of the CDR3 is TGTGCCAGCAGCTCCCCCGAGACGGCGTACAATGAGCAGTTCTTC. It yields the protein CASSSPETAYNEQFF.